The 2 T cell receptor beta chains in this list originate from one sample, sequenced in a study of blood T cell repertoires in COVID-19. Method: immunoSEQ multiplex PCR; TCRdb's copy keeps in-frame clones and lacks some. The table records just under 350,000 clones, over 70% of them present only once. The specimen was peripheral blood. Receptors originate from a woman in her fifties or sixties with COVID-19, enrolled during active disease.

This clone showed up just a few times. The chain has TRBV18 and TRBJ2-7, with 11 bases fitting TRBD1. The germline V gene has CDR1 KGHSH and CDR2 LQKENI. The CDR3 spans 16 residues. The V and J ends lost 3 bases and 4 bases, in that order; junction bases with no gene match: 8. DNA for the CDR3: TGTGCCAGCTCACCCGCGGGACAGGGGGAGGGATACGAGCAGTACTTC. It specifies CASSPAGQGEGYEQYF.

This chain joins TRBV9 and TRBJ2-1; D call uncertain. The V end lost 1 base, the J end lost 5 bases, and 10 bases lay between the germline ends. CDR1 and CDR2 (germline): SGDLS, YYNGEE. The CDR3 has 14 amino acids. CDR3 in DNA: TGTGCCAGCAGCGTAAGCATGTTTGACAATGAGCAGTTCTTC. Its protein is CASSVSMFDNEQFF.